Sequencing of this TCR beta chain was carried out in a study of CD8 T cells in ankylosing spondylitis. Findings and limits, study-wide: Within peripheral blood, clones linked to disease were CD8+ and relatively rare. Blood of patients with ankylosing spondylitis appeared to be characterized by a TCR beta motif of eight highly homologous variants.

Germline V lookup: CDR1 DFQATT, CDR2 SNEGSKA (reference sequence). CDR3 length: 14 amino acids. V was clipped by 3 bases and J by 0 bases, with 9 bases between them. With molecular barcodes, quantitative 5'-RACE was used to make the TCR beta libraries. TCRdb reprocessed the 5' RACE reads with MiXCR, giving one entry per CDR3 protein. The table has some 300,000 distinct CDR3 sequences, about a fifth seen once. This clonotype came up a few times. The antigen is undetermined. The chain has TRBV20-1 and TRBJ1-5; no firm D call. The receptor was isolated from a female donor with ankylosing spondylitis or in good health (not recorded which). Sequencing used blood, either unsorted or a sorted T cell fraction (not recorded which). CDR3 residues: CSARAGYSNQPQHF. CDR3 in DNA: TGCAGTGCTAGGGCGGGTTATAGCAATCAGCCCCAGCATTTT.